Listed below are T cell receptor beta chains from one sample, sequenced in a study of blood T cell repertoires in COVID-19. Profiling relied on immunoSEQ multiplex PCR, and the TCRdb table lists in-frame clones only, not all of them. There are over 150,000 clones in the sample; 70% to 90% occur only once, and 0.8% to 1.2% lies in the top ten. Sequencing was done on a sample of peripheral blood. All receptors come from a man aged 40-49 years with acute or convalescent COVID-19. Each CDR3 is given with its conserved first and last residue. Clone size appears in some rows only: once, few, many, or a class for an expanded clone.

J | size | V | CDR3
TRBJ1-1 | NA | TRBV7-3 | CASSLMVVRSTEAFF
TRBJ1-1 | few | TRBV20-1 | CSASLGREAFF
TRBJ1-4 | NA | TRBV7-8 | CASSYTGGKEKLFF
TRBJ1-1 | NA | TRBV6-5 | CASSYSNRRGTEAFF
TRBJ2-7 | NA | TRBV28 | CASEVAGGAYEQYF
TRBJ1-1 | NA | TRBV7-9 | CASSFLSWNTEAFF
TRBJ2-7 | NA | TRBV27 | CASSPGVWDEQYF
TRBJ1-1 | few | TRBV4-2 | CASSQGTRGVNTEAFF
TRBJ1-2 | NA | TRBV19 | CASSSPGSNYGYTF
TRBJ2-7 | NA | TRBV28 | CASSLPLTGSREYF
TRBJ2-5 | NA | TRBV11-3 | CASSSKTGVGTQYF
TRBJ1-1 | NA | TRBV12-5 | CASGWNDIQNTEAFF
TRBJ2-1 | NA | TRBV6-5 | CASTRRGGATNEQFF
TRBJ1-2 | NA | TRBV28 | CASRGDREGYTF
TRBJ1-4 | NA | TRBV6-6 | CASSYAGATNEKLFF
TRBJ1-2 | NA | TRBV5-1 | CASTSAGQMYGYTF
TRBJ2-2 | few | TRBV7-2 | CASSLGTGDKRGELFF
TRBJ1-1 | few | TRBV2 | CASSERTEAFF
TRBJ2-3 | NA | TRBV7-2 | CASSFAGTGSTDTQYF
TRBJ2-3 | NA | TRBV10-3 | CAIRPGLAGGTDTQYF
TRBJ2-5 | NA | TRBV6-6 | CASSRPASAGGQETQYF
TRBJ1-1 | NA | TRBV4-1 | CASSQEQTYQIEAFF
TRBJ2-1 | NA | TRBV7-3 | CASSSGLAYNEQFF
TRBJ2-5 | NA | TRBV9 | CASSVGGGHQETQYF
TRBJ2-3 | once | TRBV2 | CATDQRGGTDTQYF
TRBJ1-3 | NA | TRBV7-9 | CASSFLRTGGIAGNTIYF
TRBJ2-7 | NA | TRBV9 | CASSDGTSAEQYF